The 8 T cell receptor beta chains given below trace back to one sample, sequenced in a study of metastatic and nonmetastatic thyroid tumors. Patients underwent thyroid surgery, and none had received any treatment before it. TCRdb used MiXCR to call clones anew from the PCR reads. The sample lists 84,000 or so clones, 8.6% occurring once. The sequencing sample was made of blood. The receptors originated from a female donor with papillary thyroid cancer or a benign thyroid nodule (not recorded which). Some clones in this sample may be carry-over from other donors' samples.

This clone was counted at least ten times. This chain connects TRBV20-1 to TRBJ2-7, with 10 bases that match TRBD1. The germline CDR1 and CDR2 sequences are DFQATT and SNEGSKA (reference sequence). This CDR3 contains 16 residues. The J segment lost 1 base and the V segment lost 0 bases, leaving 6 bases of the junction unmatched. The CDR3 spells CSARDQDRGDSYEQYF. The DNA of the CDR3 is TGCAGTGCTAGAGATCAGGACAGGGGGGATTCCTACGAGCAGTACTTC.

The sample holds many counts of this clone. V is TRBV2 and J is TRBJ2-2; D may correspond to TRBD1 or TRBD2 (6 bases each). Trimming shortened V by 4 bases and J by 6 bases, and 9 bases separated the two germline ends. The CDR3 covers 13 residues. Germline CDR1 and CDR2: SNHLY and FYNNEI. CDR3 protein: CASSGGAAGELFF. In nucleotides, the CDR3 is TGTGCCAGCAGTGGGGGGGCGGCCGGGGAGCTGTTTTTT.

To note about this clone: This may stem from a read error, because a much larger clone lies one nucleotide away. The sample contains more than one DNA sequence encoding this CDR3. The chain joins TRBV5-4 to TRBJ2-6; the D call may be TRBD1 or TRBD2 (5 bases each). Germline loops: CDR1 SGHNT, CDR2 YYREEE (reference sequence). The CDR3 has 14 residues. This CDR3 is CASSPRTGANVLTF. The DNA of the CDR3 is TGTGCCAGCAGCCCCCGGACTGGGGCCAACGTCCTCACTTTC.

This clone has just a few counts. The chain couples TRBV30 to TRBJ2-5; TRBD2 aligns across 10 bases. The ends lost 4 bases at V and 2 bases at J; junction bases unmatched: 1. There are 13 residues in the CDR3. CDR1 and CDR2 (germline): GTSNPN, SVGIG (reference sequence). The CDR3 loop is CAWKAGGQETQYF. For the CDR3, the DNA is TGTGCCTGGAAAGCGGGGGGGCAAGAGACCCAGTACTTC. Looking up the rest from reference TRBV30 and TRBJ2-5 gives the full variable domain: SQTIHQWPATLVQPVGSPLSLECTVEGTSNPNLYWYRQAAGRGLQLLFYSVGIGQISSEVPQNLSASRPQDRQFILSSKKLLLSDSGFYLCAWKAGGQETQYFGPGTRLLVL.

This CDR3 reads CASSLSPTGANTGELFF. For the CDR3, the DNA is TGTGCCAGCAGCTTATCCCCGACAGGGGCGAACACCGGGGAGCTGTTTTTT. V and J are TRBV7-3 and TRBJ2-2; 8 bases map to TRBD1. The CDR3 is made up of 17 amino acids. J lost 0 bases, V lost 2 bases, and 5 bases had no gene match. Germline CDR1 and CDR2: SGHTA and FQGTGA.

This clone was found many times. This rearrangement joins TRBV5-6 to TRBJ1-2; TRBD1 might be the D (6 bases). Germline loops: CDR1 SGHDT, CDR2 YYEEEE. The V and J ends lost 0 bases and 4 bases respectively, with 7 bases between them. The CDR3 loop spans 13 amino acids. The CDR3 region is CASSLDRAYGYTF. The CDR3 nucleotides are TGTGCCAGCAGCTTGGACAGGGCCTATGGCTACACCTTC.

This clone has a count of ten or more. Written as DNA, the CDR3 is TGTGCCAGCAGCGCCGGGACTAGCGGGGTAACAGATACGCAGTATTTT. Protein: CASSAGTSGVTDTQYF. The chain combines TRBV13 with TRBJ2-3, with 13 nucleotides matching TRBD2. The CDR3 length is 16 residues. Germline V gene sequence: CDR1 PRHDT, CDR2 FYEKMQ (reference sequence). With V trimmed by 5 bases and J by 3 bases, 5 bases remained unmatched.

The chain uses TRBV19 and TRBJ2-5, with 9 bases matching TRBD1. The CDR3 has 16 residues. The ends lost 3 bases at V and 10 bases at J; junction bases unmatched: 15. From germline, CDR1 is LNHDA and CDR2 SQIVND (reference sequence). The CDR3 spells CASSIIGTGPPRDQYF. CDR3 sequence (DNA): TGTGCCAGTAGTATTATCGGGACAGGGCCCCCGAGGGACCAGTACTTC.